Presented here are 5 T cell receptor beta chains from one specimen sequenced in a study of blood T cell repertoires in COVID-19. Measured with immunoSEQ multiplex PCR; TCRdb has only the in-frame clones, and not every one. The sample yields about 120,000 clones, around 81% seen once. Sequencing was done on a sample of peripheral blood. These receptors all stem from a man between 65 and 79 years old with acute or convalescent COVID-19.

The V gene is TRBV9, the J gene TRBJ1-3; 7 positions agree with TRBD1. This CDR3 region has 15 residues. Germline CDR1 reads SGDLS; CDR2 reads YYNGEE. V shed 3 bases, J shed 1 base, and the junction held 4 bases outside the gene matches. CDR3: CASSASQGSGNTIYF. CDR3 bases: TGTGCCAGCAGCGCCTCACAGGGGTCTGGAAACACCATATATTTT.

The rearrangement joins TRBV2 to TRBJ2-5; D is unclear. The germline V and J ends were trimmed by 4 bases and 5 bases, with 8 bases remaining between them. The CDR3 has 12 amino acids. CDR1 and CDR2 (germline): SNHLY, FYNNEI. The CDR3 coding sequence is TGTGCCAGCAGTGGGCCCAATGAGACCCAGTACTTC. Translation: CASSGPNETQYF. Full variable domain (outside the CDR3, taken from reference TRBV2 and TRBJ2-5): EPEVTQTPSHQVTQMGQEVILRCVPISNHLYFYWYRQILGQKVEFLVSFYNNEISEKSEIFDDQFSVERPDGSNFTLKIRSTKLEDSAMYFCASSGPNETQYFGPGTRLLVL.

J is TRBJ2-1 and V is TRBV4-3; tentatively, D is TRBD2 (6 bases). This CDR3 has 15 amino acids. The V and J ends lost 3 bases and 7 bases respectively, with 16 bases between them. CDR1 and CDR2 (germline): LGHNA, YSLEER. This CDR3 is CASSHVPRGMNEQFF. In nucleotides, the CDR3 is TGCGCCAGCAGCCATGTGCCGCGGGGAATGAATGAGCAGTTCTTC.

This clone appeared a single time. The chain joins TRBV3-1 (or the pseudogene TRBV3-2) to TRBJ2-3; D perhaps matches TRBD2 (7 bases). CDR3 size: 17 residues. Germline V lookup: CDR1 LGHDT, CDR2 YNNKEL (reference sequence). Trimming took off 3 bases at V and 2 bases at J, with 18 bases between the two ends. The CDR3 sequence: CASSQDLRGGPTDTQYF. As DNA, the CDR3 is TGTGCCAGCAGCCAGGATTTGAGGGGGGGACCCACAGATACGCAGTATTTT.

Details on this clone: The same CDR3 arises from other DNA sequences in this sample as well. The CDR3 nucleotides read TGCGCCAGCAGCCCCCTAGCGACCACAGATACGCAGTATTTT. Encoded protein: CASSPLATTDTQYF. The chain combines TRBV5-1 with TRBJ2-3; possible D gene TRBD2, 6 bases. The germline V gene has CDR1 SGHRS and CDR2 YFSETQ. This CDR3 has 14 amino acids. The V gene lost 4 bases and the J gene lost 2 bases, with 11 bases spanning the gap. Full variable domain (remainder filled in from reference TRBV5-1 and TRBJ2-3): KAGVTQTPRYLIKTRGQQVTLSCSPISGHRSVSWYQQTPGQGLQFLFEYFSETQRNKGNFPGRFSGRQFSNSRSEMNVSTLELGDSALYLCASSPLATTDTQYFGPGTRLTVL.